This is a list of T cell receptor beta chains from one sample in a study of CD4 and CD8 cells across lung adenocarcinoma regions. MiXCR, run by TCRdb on the PCR reads, gives a single entry per CDR3 protein. The sample carries approximately 12,000 distinct CDR3 sequences, 47% recorded once. The source material was CD8+ T cells from the margin of a lung tumor. Receptors originate from a female donor with lung adenocarcinoma. The CD4 and CD8 labels of this study may be unreliable. Each CDR3 is given without its conserved first and last residue.

TRBJ1-1,TRBV7-9,16,ASSLNIGGRGMNTEAF
TRBJ2-3,TRBV6-1,14,ASREVAGGPSDTQY
TRBJ1-6,TRBV27,13,ASSLGGRDHSPLH
TRBJ2-1,TRBV6-1,14,ASSESTGSSYNEQF
TRBJ2-1,TRBV10-3,13,AISESGGDTGEQF
TRBJ1-4,TRBV19,13,ASSLEAEYNEKLF
TRBJ2-3,TRBV5-4,13,ASSSLTRSTDTQY
TRBJ2-2,TRBV6-1,12,ASRDTGEPGELF
TRBJ1-4,TRBV6-1,12,ASSAGRENEKLF
NA,TRBV7-8,13,ASSLAFGQSYEQY
TRBJ2-2,TRBV6-2/TRBV6-3,11,ASSYGVTGELF
TRBJ1-2,TRBV6-1,11,ASSVGTDYGYT
TRBJ2-1,TRBV12-3/TRBV12-4,13,ASSFSSGGASEQF
TRBJ1-5,TRBV3-1,11,ASSQGVYQPQH
TRBJ2-3,TRBV6-1,13,ASTGLAGEWETQY
TRBJ2-3,TRBV10-2,11,AAGTGATNTQY
TRBJ2-1,TRBV6-1,12,ASREPGQGVEQF
TRBJ1-4,TRBV7-2,11,ASSSGVNEKLF
TRBJ2-1,TRBV6-1,15,ASSDFLGVGAYNVQF
TRBJ1-2,TRBV27,13,ASSLSAAQIYGYT
TRBJ1-2,TRBV10-2,10,ASTMTAYGYT
TRBJ2-1,TRBV6-5,8,ASSWEGQY